This T cell receptor beta chain was identified during a study of T cell repertoires in cytomegalovirus infection. On the study more broadly: Carrying CMV and the relevant HLA type showed in public TCR beta signatures. Findings and limits, study-wide: Cumulated frequencies of public TCR beta families served to identify carriers of CMV plus the relevant HLA. Clonotypes of TCR beta that were HLA-C-restricted and CMV-specific dominated the ex vivo response.

Germline CDR1 is SGHTA and CDR2 is FQGNSA. CDR3 length: 13 amino acids. The germline V and J ends were trimmed by 6 bases and 6 bases, with 12 bases remaining between them. TCRdb re-derived calls from the reads in MiXCR, one entry per CDR3 protein. The table includes about 490,000 distinct CDR3 sequences, 10% to 12% detected once. This clonotype was observed at least ten times. Its antigen is still unknown. The TCR sequence derives from a human donor in good health (CMV status not recorded). Some clones in this sample may be carry-over from other donors' samples. Specimen: PBMCs. The rearrangement uses TRBV7-2 and TRBJ1-5, with D tentatively TRBD1 (6 bases). The CDR3 protein is CASSSQGSQPQHF. CDR3 nucleotide sequence: TGTGCCAGCAGTTCACAGGGATCTCAGCCCCAGCATTTT.